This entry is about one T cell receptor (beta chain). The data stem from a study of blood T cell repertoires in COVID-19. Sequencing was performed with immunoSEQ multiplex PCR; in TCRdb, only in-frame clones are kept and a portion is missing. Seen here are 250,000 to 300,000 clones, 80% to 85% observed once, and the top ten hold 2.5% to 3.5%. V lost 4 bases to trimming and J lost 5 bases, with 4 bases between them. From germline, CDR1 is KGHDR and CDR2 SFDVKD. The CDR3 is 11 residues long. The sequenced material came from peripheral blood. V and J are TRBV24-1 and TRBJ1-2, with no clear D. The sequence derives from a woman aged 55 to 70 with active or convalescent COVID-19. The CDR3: CATSDLYGYTF. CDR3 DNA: TGTGCCACCAGTGACTTATATGGCTACACCTTC.